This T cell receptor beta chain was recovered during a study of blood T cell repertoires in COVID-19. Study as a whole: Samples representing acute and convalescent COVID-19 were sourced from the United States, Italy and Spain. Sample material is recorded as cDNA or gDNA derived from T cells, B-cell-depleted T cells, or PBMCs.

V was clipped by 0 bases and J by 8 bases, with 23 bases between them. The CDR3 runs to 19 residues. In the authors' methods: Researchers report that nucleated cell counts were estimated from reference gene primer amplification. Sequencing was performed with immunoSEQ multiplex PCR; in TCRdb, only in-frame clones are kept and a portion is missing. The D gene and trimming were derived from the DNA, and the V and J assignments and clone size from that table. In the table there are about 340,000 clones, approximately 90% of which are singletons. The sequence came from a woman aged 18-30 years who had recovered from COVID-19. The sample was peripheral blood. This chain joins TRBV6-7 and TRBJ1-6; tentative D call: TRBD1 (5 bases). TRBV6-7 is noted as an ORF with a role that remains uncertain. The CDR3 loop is CASSYSRSATVSSDSPLHF. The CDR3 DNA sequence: TGTGCCAGCAGTTACTCCCGTTCCGCGACAGTTTCTTCGGATTCACCCCTCCACTTT.